This TCR beta chain was sequenced for a study of cytomegalovirus exposure and HLA in healthy donors. Study details: Genotyping of more than 300 donors showed that roughly 83% belonged to the Caucasian-associated ancestry cluster.

PCR employed 60 Vbeta and 13 Jbeta primers. Per the authors' pipeline: Counted up in a later analysis, unique TCR beta chains came to some 82 million, with some 9.9 million shared. Profiled with immunoSEQ multiplex PCR; TCRdb holds only in-frame clones, not every one. V and J calls plus clone size are reproduced from that table; the DNA served to infer D and trimming. Of some 170,000 clones in the sample, around four fifths were seen once. About this clone: Its antigen is as yet unknown.

The trim removed 5 bases at V and 4 bases at J, leaving 13 bases unmatched. This CDR3 comprises 16 residues. Germline assignment: CDR1 MNHNY and CDR2 SVGAGI (reference sequence). General study points: Roughly uniform depth of sequencing across donors was assumed in presence/absence analyses. Specific recognition of CMV antigens was confirmed in vitro for a few chains (all CMV-associated).

The sequencing input was PBMCs. The V call is TRBV6-6, the J call TRBJ2-7; TRBD1 agrees at 8 bases. The TCR was taken from a woman in her fifties or sixties in good health and CMV-seronegative. This chain's CDR3 is CASSPTVDRAGYEQYF. The DNA of the CDR3 is TGTGCCAGCAGTCCGACCGTGGACAGGGCGGGGTACGAGCAGTACTTC.